The 26 T cell receptor beta chains in this list originate from one sample, sequenced in a study of blood T cell repertoires in COVID-19. Sequencing was performed with immunoSEQ multiplex PCR; in TCRdb, only in-frame clones are kept and a portion is missing. The sample contains hundreds of thousands of clones, 92% of which appear only once. Material: peripheral blood. The origin of the receptors is a man between 60 and 75 years old with COVID-19, enrolled during active disease.

The gene calls are TRBV7-2 and TRBJ2-4, with TRBD2 matching 7 bases. Germline V gene lookup returns CDR1 SGHTA and CDR2 FQGNSA. This CDR3 has 14 residues. The trim removed 2 bases at V and 6 bases at J, leaving 4 bases unmatched. The CDR3 reads CASSLTSVANIQYF. CDR3 bases: TGTGCCAGCAGCTTAACTAGCGTCGCAAACATTCAGTACTTC.

The chain combines TRBV30 with TRBJ1-2; the match to TRBD1 covers 7 bases. The germline V gene encodes CDR1 GTSNPN and CDR2 SVGIG (reference sequence). V shed 4 bases and J 7 bases; nucleotides not matched to a gene: 12. The CDR3 totals 14 residues. The CDR3 DNA sequence: TGTGCCTGGACCCCGGGGCAGGGGGTAACTGGCTACACCTTC. Amino acids: CAWTPGQGVTGYTF.

The CDR3 is CASKAVDSSGNTIYF. For the CDR3, the DNA is TGTGCCAGCAAAGCGGTGGACTCCTCTGGAAACACCATATATTTT. V gene TRBV6-5 combines with J gene TRBJ1-3; D gene uncertain. Per germline, CDR1 MNHEY and CDR2 SVGAGI. Trimming left V 7 bases short and J 0 bases short, with 13 bases between. CDR3 length: 15 residues.

J is TRBJ1-1 and V is TRBV6-5; maybe TRBD1 (6 bases). V dropped 6 bases and J dropped 4 bases, with 15 bases sitting between them. The CDR3 consists of 14 residues. Germline values: CDR1 MNHEY, CDR2 SVGAGI. The CDR3 sequence: CASSPTGTGTEAFF. Here the CDR3 DNA reads TGTGCCAGCAGCCCGACAGGAACGGGCACTGAAGCTTTCTTT.

This clone was seen a single time. The same CDR3 also results from other DNA sequences found in this sample. The chain links TRBV9 to TRBJ2-1, with TRBD2 matching 12 bases. CDR1 and CDR2 (germline): SGDLS, YYNGEE. Trimming removed 0 bases from V and 4 bases from J; junction bases left unmatched: 5. CDR3 length equals 17 residues. The CDR3 DNA follows: TGTGCCAGCAGCGTAGGAACTAGCGGGGGGAGGTACAATGAGCAGTTCTTC. This translates into CASSVGTSGGRYNEQFF.

The chain links TRBV7-2 to TRBJ1-2; tentatively, D is TRBD1 (5 bases). This CDR3 is 15 amino acids long. Germline V CDR1 and CDR2: SGHTA, FQGNSA. The V gene lost 4 bases and the J gene lost 7 bases, with 19 bases spanning the gap. CDR3 sequence: CASSSLAGGWVGYTF. In DNA form, the CDR3 reads TGTGCCAGCAGCTCGCTCGCCGGGGGGTGGGTTGGCTACACCTTC.

This chain joins TRBV7-2 and TRBJ2-7; 10 bases are shared with TRBD2. The CDR3 length is 16 residues. The germline CDR1 and CDR2 sequences are SGHTA and FQGNSA. V lost 2 bases and J lost 2; bases outside the gene matches: 6. The CDR3 coding sequence is TGTGCCAGCAGCTTATCCGTAGCGGGAGGAACCTACGAGCAGTACTTC. Translating gives CASSLSVAGGTYEQYF.

The J gene is TRBJ2-1, the V gene TRBV4-2; 8 bases line up with TRBD2. Germline lookup yields CDR1 LGHNA and CDR2 YNFKEQ. The CDR3 spans 15 residues. The V segment lost 0 bases and the J segment 6 bases; nucleotides outside the gene matches: 4. CDR3 residues: CASSQDTSGPNEQFF. DNA of the CDR3: TGTGCCAGCAGCCAAGACACTAGCGGACCCAATGAGCAGTTCTTC.

The V and J genes are TRBV5-4 and TRBJ1-6; TRBD1 matches 10 bases. Looked up from germline, CDR1 is SGHNT and CDR2 is YYREEE (reference sequence). This CDR3 is built from 14 residues. The V gene end was trimmed by 4 bases and the J gene end by 7 bases; junction bases not matched to a gene: 2. CDR3 region: CASSRDRGNSPLHF. As DNA, the CDR3 is TGTGCCAGCAGCAGGGACAGGGGCAATTCACCCCTCCACTTT.

The chain combines TRBV20-1 with TRBJ1-1, with D maybe TRBD1 (6 bases). Germline V gene lookup returns CDR1 DFQATT and CDR2 SNEGSKA (reference sequence). V gave up 3 bases and J gave up 1 base, with 21 bases separating them. This CDR3 is 17 amino acids long. The CDR3 sequence is CSASPGGGLYPNTEAFF. The CDR3 coding sequence is TGCAGTGCTAGTCCGGGGGGGGGCTTATACCCGAACACTGAAGCTTTCTTT.

The chain employs TRBV6-5 and TRBJ2-7, with D maybe TRBD2 (6 bases). Germline V gives CDR1 MNHEY, CDR2 SVGAGI. With 4 bases removed from V and 6 bases from J, the gap between germline ends came to 10 bases. The CDR3 is made up of 12 amino acids. CDR3 sequence (DNA): TGTGCCAGCAGTTTCGGGACTTCCGAGCAGTACTTC. It codes for CASSFGTSEQYF.

The V call is TRBV2, the J call TRBJ2-1; 9 bases fit TRBD2. The germline V gene has CDR1 SNHLY and CDR2 FYNNEI. Trimming took 2 bases from V and 10 from J; bases not matched to a gene: 6. The CDR3 has 14 residues. The CDR3 DNA reads TGTGCCAGCAGTGAAATAGCGGGAGCTGGCGAGCAGTTCTTC. It specifies CASSEIAGAGEQFF.

The table lists this clone with a count of one. The chain couples TRBV18 to TRBJ1-6; 7 nucleotides match TRBD1. The CDR3 totals 15 residues. V trimming: 5 bases; J trimming: 5 bases; junction bases outside the gene matches: 6. Germline V gene sequence: CDR1 KGHSH, CDR2 LQKENI. The CDR3: CASSAGQADNSPLHF. The CDR3 DNA reads as TGTGCCAGCTCAGCCGGACAGGCCGATAATTCACCCCTCCACTTT. The full variable domain, its missing parts supplied by reference TRBV18 and TRBJ1-6, is NAGVMQNPRHLVRRRGQEARLRCSPMKGHSHVYWYRQLPEEGLKFMVYLQKENIIDESGMPKERFSAEFPKEGPSILRIQQVVRGDSAAYFCASSAGQADNSPLHFGNGTRLTVT.

The chain uses TRBV18 and TRBJ2-1; TRBD1 matches at 7 bases. This CDR3 region has 15 residues. The ends lost 1 base at V and 7 bases at J; junction bases unmatched: 7. Germline CDR1 and CDR2: KGHSH and LQKENI. DNA of the CDR3: TGTGCCAGCTCACCACTCCCAGGGGGATCTAATGAGCAGTTCTTC. Protein sequence: CASSPLPGGSNEQFF.

This sequence joins TRBV3-1 (or the pseudogene TRBV3-2) and TRBJ1-4; no clear D gene. From germline, CDR1 is LGHDT and CDR2 YNNKEL (reference sequence). CDR3 length: 15 amino acids. Trimming took off 1 base at V and 4 bases at J, with 10 bases between the two ends. For the CDR3, the DNA is TGTGCCAGCAGCCAAGGAGGAGTCAATAATGAAAAACTGTTTTTT. Its translation: CASSQGGVNNEKLFF.

The chain recombines TRBV6-2 or TRBV6-3 with TRBJ2-1, with 9 bases lining up with TRBD2. The ends lost 0 bases at V and 5 bases at J; junction bases unmatched: 11. Per germline, CDR1 MNHEY and CDR2 SVGEGT. The CDR3 covers 18 residues. The CDR3, as DNA: TGTGCCAGCAGTTACTCGGGGGCGACTGCGGGAGGGCACAATGAGCAGTTCTTC. Translating it yields CASSYSGATAGGHNEQFF.

This chain uses TRBV27 with TRBJ2-1; 13 nucleotides match TRBD2. The CDR3 has 19 amino acids. V was clipped by 1 base and J by 6 bases; unmatched bases: 12. Germline lookup yields CDR1 MNHEY and CDR2 SMNVEV (reference sequence). Here the CDR3 DNA reads TGTGCCAGCAGTTTATTCCAACCCTTTACTAGCGGGAGGGGCAATGAGCAGTTCTTC. Translated: CASSLFQPFTSGRGNEQFF.

This rearrangement joins TRBV6-5 to TRBJ2-7, with a tentative D call TRBD1 (6 bases). CDR3 length: 14 residues. V was trimmed by 7 bases and J by 2 bases, leaving 15 bases between them. Germline V CDR1 and CDR2: MNHEY, SVGAGI. DNA of the CDR3: TGTGCCAGCAAGTTGGGACACCAGACCTACGAGCAGTACTTC. This gives the protein CASKLGHQTYEQYF.

The chain links TRBV7-2 to TRBJ2-5, with a tentative D call TRBD2 (7 bases). This CDR3 region has 15 residues. CDR1 SGHTA and CDR2 FQGNSA come from the germline V gene. V dropped 5 bases and J dropped 5 bases, with 18 bases sitting between them. The CDR3 nucleotides read TGTGCCAGCAGCCGCCACCCGGGGGGCGTGGAGACCCAGTACTTC. Amino acid sequence: CASSRHPGGVETQYF.

The rearrangement joins TRBV11-2 to TRBJ2-2; 11 bases match TRBD2. Germline V gene data show CDR1 as SGHAT and CDR2 as FQNNGV. The CDR3 extends over 17 amino acids. V dropped 2 bases and J dropped 4; count of bases not matched to a gene: 6. The CDR3 DNA is TGTGCCAGCAGCTTAACTAGCGGGGGAGGGGTCACCGGGGAGCTGTTTTTT. This gives the protein CASSLTSGGGVTGELFF.

The rearrangement joins TRBV5-5 to TRBJ2-5; TRBD2 matches 9 bases. CDR3 size: 17 residues. The germline gives CDR1 SGHKS, CDR2 YYEKEE (reference sequence). The ends lost 0 bases at V and 4 bases at J; junction bases unmatched: 10. The CDR3 bases are TGTGCCAGCAGCTTGGAGGGGCTGCGGGAGGGCCTAGAGACCCAGTACTTC. This gives the protein CASSLEGLREGLETQYF. Based on the CDR3 plus reference TRBV5-5 and TRBJ2-5, the full variable domain is DAGVTQSPTHLIKTRGQQVTLRCSPISGHKSVSWYQQVLGQGPQFIFQYYEKEERGRGNFPDRFSARQFPNYSSELNVNALLLGDSALYLCASSLEGLREGLETQYFGPGTRLLVL.

This clone came up once. The gene calls are TRBV10-3 and TRBJ1-2, with 10 bases matching TRBD1. The CDR3 is 15 amino acids. Germline V CDR1 and CDR2: ENHRY, SYGVKD. V lost 2 bases to trimming and J lost 5 bases; unmatched junction nucleotides: 5. CDR3 loop: CAISEQTGGEYGYTF. For the CDR3, the DNA is TGTGCCATCAGTGAGCAGACAGGGGGCGAGTATGGCTACACCTTC.

V and J are TRBV7-2 and TRBJ2-2, with D maybe TRBD1 (6 bases). This CDR3 comprises 15 residues. Looked up from germline, CDR1 is SGHTA and CDR2 is FQGNSA. Trimming pared 8 bases from V and 8 bases from J, leaving 21 bases between. The CDR3, as DNA: TGTGCCAGCCTACAGCCTAAAACAGGGCTTGGGGAGCTGTTTTTT. This sequence encodes CASLQPKTGLGELFF. Full variable domain (outside the CDR3, taken from reference TRBV7-2 and TRBJ2-2): GAGVSQSPSNKVTEKGKDVELRCDPISGHTALYWYRQSLGQGLEFLIYFQGNSAPDKSGLPSDRFSAERTGGSVSTLTIQRTQQEDSAVYLCASLQPKTGLGELFFGEGSRLTVL.

The chain links TRBV7-8 to TRBJ1-6, with TRBD1 as a possible D gene (6 bases). Trimming pared 0 bases from V and 8 bases from J, leaving 23 bases between. The CDR3 loop spans 19 amino acids. Germline V CDR1 and CDR2: SGHVS, FQNEAQ. CDR3 bases: TGTGCCAGCAGCTTAGCGCTAAGAAGGGGGGGAGGTAGCGATTCACCCCTCCACTTT. It is translated as CASSLALRRGGGSDSPLHF.

This clone was observed a single time. This chain connects TRBV6-2 or TRBV6-3 to TRBJ2-1, with a tentative D call TRBD1 (6 bases). V was cut by 6 bases and J by 6 bases, with 15 bases left in between. The CDR3 loop spans 14 amino acids. The germline V gene has CDR1 MNHEY and CDR2 SVGEGT. The CDR3 here is CASSRDTASNEQFF. CDR3 bases: TGTGCCAGCAGCCGGGACACCGCCAGCAATGAGCAGTTCTTC.

The rearrangement uses TRBV29-1 and TRBJ1-2, with 7 bases fitting TRBD1. Germline CDR1 SQVTM, CDR2 ANQGSEA. CDR3 length: 12 amino acids. J was trimmed by 12 bases and V by 5 bases; bases with no gene match: 12. CDR3 region: CSVKRDSGGNTF. The CDR3 region has the DNA TGCAGCGTTAAAAGGGACAGCGGTGGTAACACCTTC.